The clone carrying this T cell receptor (beta chain) was seen more than once but under ten times. Original processing methods: Out-of-frame sequences were removed, leaving 2,000,000 or so distinct TCRbeta sequences. Some clones are missing from TCRdb's copy, which holds only in-frame ones; the method was immunoSEQ multiplex PCR. V and J calls and clone size are copied from that table; D and trimming were computed from the DNA. The sample holds fewer than 50,000 clones, around 80% seen once. The CDR3 is 15 amino acids. V shed 6 bases, J shed 6 bases, and the junction held 14 bases outside the gene matches. Looked up from germline, CDR1 is MNHEY and CDR2 is SMNVEV (reference sequence). The sample comes from a study of memory CD4+ T cells and cytomegalovirus serostatus. Background on the study: Donors were healthy Belgian adults, some 10 CMV seropositive and about two dozen seronegative.

The sort gate was single viable CD3+CD4+CD8-CD45RO+ cells for memory CD4+ T cells. Sample: memory CD4+ T cells from blood. The chain has TRBV27 and TRBJ2-7, with 7 nucleotides matching TRBD1. The clonotype was recovered from an adult in good health and CMV-seropositive. The CDR3: CASRSPSQGVGEQYF. The CDR3, as DNA: TGTGCCAGCAGGAGCCCTTCTCAGGGGGTCGGCGAGCAGTACTTC.